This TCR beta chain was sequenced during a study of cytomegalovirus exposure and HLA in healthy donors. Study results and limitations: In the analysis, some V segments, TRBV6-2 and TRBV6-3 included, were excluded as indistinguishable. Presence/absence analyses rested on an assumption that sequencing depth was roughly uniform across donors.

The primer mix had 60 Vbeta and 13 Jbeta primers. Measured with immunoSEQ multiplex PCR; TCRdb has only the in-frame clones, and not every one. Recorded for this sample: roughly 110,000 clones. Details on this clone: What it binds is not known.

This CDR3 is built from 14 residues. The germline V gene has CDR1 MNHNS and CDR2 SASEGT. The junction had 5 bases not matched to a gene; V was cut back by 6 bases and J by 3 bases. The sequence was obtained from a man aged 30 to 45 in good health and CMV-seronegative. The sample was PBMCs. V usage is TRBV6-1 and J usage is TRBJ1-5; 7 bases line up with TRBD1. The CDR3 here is CASSRGTVNQPQHF. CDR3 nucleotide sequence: TGTGCCAGCAGCCGAGGGACAGTCAATCAGCCCCAGCATTTT.